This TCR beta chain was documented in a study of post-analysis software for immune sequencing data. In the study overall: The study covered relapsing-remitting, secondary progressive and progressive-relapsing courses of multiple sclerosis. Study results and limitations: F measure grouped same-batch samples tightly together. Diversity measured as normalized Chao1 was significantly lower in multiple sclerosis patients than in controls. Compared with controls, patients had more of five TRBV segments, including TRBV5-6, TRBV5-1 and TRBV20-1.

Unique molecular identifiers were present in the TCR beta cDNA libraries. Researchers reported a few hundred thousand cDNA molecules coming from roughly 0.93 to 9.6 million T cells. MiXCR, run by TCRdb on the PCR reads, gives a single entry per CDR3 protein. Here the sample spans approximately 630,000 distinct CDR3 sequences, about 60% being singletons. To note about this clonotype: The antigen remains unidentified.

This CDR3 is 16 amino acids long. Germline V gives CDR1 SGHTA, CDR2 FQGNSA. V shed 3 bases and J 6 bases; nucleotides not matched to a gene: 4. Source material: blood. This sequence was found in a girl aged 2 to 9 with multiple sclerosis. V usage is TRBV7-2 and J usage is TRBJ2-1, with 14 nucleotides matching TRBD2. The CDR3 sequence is CASSLTSGGAFNEQFF. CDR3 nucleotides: TGTGCCAGCAGCTTGACTAGCGGGGGGGCCTTCAATGAGCAGTTCTTC.